Listed below are T cell receptor beta chains from one sample, sequenced in a study of T-cell reconstitution after alpha-beta-depleted transplantation in children. TCRdb reprocessed the PCR reads via MiXCR and lists one record per CDR3 protein. This table has about 460,000 distinct CDR3 sequences, about an eighth appearing once. The sample was PBMCs from the stem cell graft donor, taken from the stem cell graft. Receptor source: a human donor who donated a stem cell graft to a child with combined immunodeficiency. The CDR3 runs from the conserved cysteine through the conserved F or W. D genes are given only for firm matches. Clone sizes are given selectively: once, few, many, or a class where the clone is expanded.

D	V	size	J	CDR3	DNA
.	TRBV4-3	.	TRBJ2-1	CASSQVHRYNEQFF	TGCGCCAGCAGCCAAGTTCACAGATACAATGAGCAGTTCTTC
.	TRBV5-5	.	TRBJ2-2	CASSLGATETGELFF	TGTGCCAGCAGCTTGGGGGCGACGGAAACCGGGGAGCTGTTTTTT
.	TRBV2	few	TRBJ2-3	CASLRAPGGTDTQYF	TGTGCCAGCCTACGGGCCCCTGGGGGCACAGATACGCAGTATTTT
.	TRBV3-1	.	TRBJ2-7	CASSPQSYEQYF	TGTGCCAGCAGCCCTCAAAGCTACGAGCAGTACTTC
.	TRBV24-1	.	TRBJ2-7	CATSDNEVLRQYF	TGTGCCACCAGTGACAATGAGGTTCTGCGGCAGTACTTC
.	TRBV20-1	few	TRBJ2-7	CSATGENYEQYF	TGCAGTGCGACAGGCGAAAACTACGAGCAGTACTTC
.	TRBV7-9	.	TRBJ2-5	CASSYTGTGETQYF	TGTGCCAGCAGCTATACCGGGACCGGAGAGACCCAGTACTTC
.	TRBV28	medium-sized	TRBJ2-3	CASSLNPGVADTQYF	TGTGCCAGCAGTTTAAATCCGGGAGTGGCAGATACGCAGTATTTT
.	TRBV11-2	.	TRBJ2-7	CASSLTTAYEQYF	TGTGCCAGCAGCCTAACTACAGCCTACGAGCAGTACTTC
.	TRBV29-1	many	TRBJ1-1	CSVVVTGAPGTEAFF	TGCAGCGTTGTGGTCACAGGCGCTCCGGGCACTGAAGCTTTCTTT
TRBD2	TRBV9	once	TRBJ2-3	CASSVRGRFTDTQYF	TGTGCCAGCAGCGTGCGCGGGAGATTCACAGATACGCAGTATTTT
TRBD1	TRBV7-2	few	TRBJ2-6	CASTKNPGAGGSGANVLTF	TGTGCCAGCACCAAAAACCCCGGGGCAGGGGGCTCTGGGGCCAACGTCCTGACTTTC
TRBD2	TRBV27	.	TRBJ2-7	CASSQTGTSVYEQYF	TGTGCCAGCAGTCAGACCGGGACTAGCGTCTACGAGCAGTACTTC
TRBD1	TRBV29-1	.	TRBJ1-2	CSVNLGQLTF	TGCAGCGTCAACCTGGGACAGTTAACCTTC
.	TRBV12-3/TRBV12-4	many	TRBJ2-2	CASSSLGELFF	TGTGCCAGCAGTTCCCTCGGGGAGCTGTTTTTT
TRBD2	TRBV27	few	TRBJ2-1	CASSSRSSHPTSGKLVF	TGTGCCAGCAGTTCCCGAAGTTCCCATCCTACTAGCGGCAAATTAGTCTTC
TRBD1	TRBV9	many	TRBJ2-2	CASSATGGFTGELFF	TGTGCCAGCAGCGCGACAGGGGGCTTCACCGGGGAGCTGTTTTTT